Below are 11 T cell receptor beta chains sequenced from a single sample in a study of PD-L1 blockade in urothelial cancer. The data were produced by immunoSEQ multiplex PCR, yet TCRdb's version contains in-frame clones alone and is incomplete. The sample records about 83,000 clones, 87% being singletons. This specimen consisted of PBMCs, obtained around atezolizumab (anti-PD-L1) treatment. The origin of the receptors is an older woman with urothelial cancer.

This clone has more than one count but fewer than ten. The gene calls are TRBV11-1 and TRBJ1-2; TRBD1 is a possible D gene (5 bases). V lost 0 bases and J lost 4, with 9 bases in between. There are 14 residues in the CDR3. The germline V gene encodes CDR1 SGHAT and CDR2 FQDESV (reference sequence). CDR3 DNA: TGTGCCAGCAGCTTAGCCCCGGGGGGCTATGGCTACACCTTC. It yields the protein CASSLAPGGYGYTF.

The chain employs TRBV18 and TRBJ2-7; D is perhaps TRBD2 (6 bases). Trimming removed 6 bases at V and 2 bases at J, with 17 bases between. Germline V gives CDR1 KGHSH, CDR2 LQKENI. This CDR3 is 15 amino acids long. The CDR3 reads CASSDGGRAAYEQYF. In nucleotides, the CDR3 is TGTGCCAGCTCGGACGGGGGAAGGGCTGCCTACGAGCAGTACTTC.

The table lists this clone with a count of one. V and J are TRBV5-1 and TRBJ2-7, with a possible D match to TRBD2 (6 bases). V gave up 3 bases and J gave up 7 bases, with 17 bases separating them. The CDR3 runs 14 residues. Germline values: CDR1 SGHRS, CDR2 YFSETQ. The CDR3 coding sequence is TGCGCCAGCAGCTGGGACTCACGTGAGGGGGAGCAGTACTTC. This translates into CASSWDSREGEQYF.

This clone was seen a single time. The chain has TRBV6-1 and TRBJ1-1; D perhaps matches TRBD1 (6 bases). Germline loops: CDR1 MNHNS, CDR2 SASEGT. The CDR3 spans 13 residues. V shed 5 bases and J shed 2 bases, with 9 bases lying between them. DNA for the CDR3: TGTGCCAGCAGTACGACAGGAAACACTGAAGCTTTCTTT. Translating gives CASSTTGNTEAFF.

The chain recombines TRBV5-5 with TRBJ1-5; D not resolved. From germline, CDR1 is SGHKS and CDR2 YYEKEE (reference sequence). V was pared by 0 bases and J by 0 bases, with 7 bases between. The CDR3 runs 15 residues. As DNA, the CDR3 is TGTGCCAGCAGCTTGGAAGCTTATAGCAATCAGCCCCAGCATTTT. Its protein is CASSLEAYSNQPQHF.

The chain links TRBV30 to TRBJ2-1, with D perhaps matching TRBD2 (6 bases). The V end lost 2 bases, the J end lost 0 bases, and 8 bases lay between the germline ends. Germline CDR1 GTSNPN, CDR2 SVGIG (reference sequence). The CDR3 length is 14 residues. CDR3 DNA: TGTGCCTGGAGTTCGGGAGTCTCCTACAATGAGCAGTTCTTC. It is translated as CAWSSGVSYNEQFF.

This clone was seen a single time. The chain carries TRBV29-1 and TRBJ1-1, with D unresolved. CDR1 and CDR2 (germline): SQVTM, ANQGSEA. The CDR3 consists of 13 residues. V was shortened by 5 bases and J by 6 bases, with 16 bases between the two germline ends. The CDR3 region has the DNA TGCAGCGTTTTTCCTTCCGGTTACCCTGAAGCTTTCTTT. Translating gives CSVFPSGYPEAFF.

The chain joins TRBV11-2 to TRBJ2-2, with 7 bases fitting TRBD1. The CDR3 has 15 residues. J lost 4 bases, V lost 5 bases, and 7 bases had no gene match. Germline values: CDR1 SGHAT, CDR2 FQNNGV. The CDR3 DNA reads TGTGCCAGCAGCGCCCGACAGGGAAGCACCGGGGAGCTGTTTTTT. It encodes CASSARQGSTGELFF.

V is TRBV6-6 and J is TRBJ2-1; 9 nucleotides align to TRBD1. Germline CDR1 MNHNY, CDR2 SVGAGI (reference sequence). The CDR3 loop spans 15 amino acids. The J segment lost 7 bases and the V segment lost 8 bases, leaving 12 bases of the junction unmatched. CDR3 protein: CASGDPGTGSNEQFF. The CDR3 nucleotides read TGTGCCAGCGGGGATCCCGGGACAGGGAGTAATGAGCAGTTCTTC.

This clone was detected once. The chain recombines TRBV19 with TRBJ2-1; 12 bases match TRBD1. With V trimmed by 2 bases and J by 8 bases, 13 bases remained unmatched. The CDR3 covers 18 residues. In germline, CDR1 is LNHDA, CDR2 SQIVND (reference sequence). The CDR3 spells CASSIRWPGTGGSHEQFF. As DNA, the CDR3 is TGTGCCAGTAGTATAAGATGGCCTGGGACAGGGGGCTCCCATGAGCAGTTCTTC.

The V gene is TRBV9, the J gene TRBJ2-7, with TRBD2 matching 7 bases. In germline, CDR1 is SGDLS, CDR2 YYNGEE. This CDR3 contains 17 residues. V dropped 3 bases and J dropped 0; count of bases not matched to a gene: 12. CDR3 nucleotide sequence: TGTGCCAGCAGCGGAGGAGGGGACTACTTGAGCTCCTACGAGCAGTACTTC. It specifies CASSGGGDYLSSYEQYF.